The source of this T cell receptor (beta chain) is a study of T cell responses to AZD1222 COVID-19 vaccine. Study-wide results and caveats: Mostly white British, mostly female donors; authors suggested clonal diversity may be underestimated.

With respect to this clone: The antigen remains unidentified.

This CDR3 region has 16 residues. The junction had 10 bases not matched to a gene; V was cut back by 4 bases and J by 6 bases. Germline CDR1 reads LGHNA; CDR2 reads YNFKEQ. The table came from immunoSEQ multiplex PCR; TCRdb's copy has only in-frame clones and leaves some out. The sample contains roughly 150,000 clones, 90% of which appear only once. The sequencing used peripheral blood, collected 28 days after the second AZD1222 dose. The chain combines TRBV4-2 with TRBJ2-1; 9 bases fit TRBD2. This TCR was recovered from an adult who received the AZD1222 COVID-19 vaccine. The CDR3 here is CASSPAGGGRFNEQFF. The CDR3 coding sequence is TGTGCCAGCAGCCCAGCGGGAGGCGGGAGGTTCAATGAGCAGTTCTTC.